The present T cell receptor (beta chain) was sequenced within a study of PD-L1 blockade in urothelial cancer. The study, taken as a whole, reports: Tumor-associated blood clones were expanded more by durable-benefit patients at 3 weeks.

Clones were sequenced by immunoSEQ multiplex PCR, and TCRdb holds only the in-frame ones, with some missing. This table has 120,000 or so clones, about 82% appearing once. In the case of this clone: Antigen unknown.

Time point meaning: peripheral blood 6 weeks after treatment start. CDR3 length: 17 residues. Germline V gives CDR1 KGHSH, CDR2 LQKENI. Trimming took off 0 bases at V and 2 bases at J, with 14 bases between the two ends. The rearrangement uses TRBV18 and TRBJ2-1; perhaps TRBD1 as D (6 bases). Sequenced material: PBMCs, taken around atezolizumab (anti-PD-L1) treatment. The TCR originated in a man between 50 and 59 years old with urothelial cancer. This CDR3 is CASSPPVSQGAYNEQFF. CDR3 nucleotides: TGTGCCAGCTCACCACCGGTGTCACAGGGAGCCTACAATGAGCAGTTCTTC. Complete variable domain (other parts from reference TRBV18 and TRBJ2-1): NAGVMQNPRHLVRRRGQEARLRCSPMKGHSHVYWYRQLPEEGLKFMVYLQKENIIDESGMPKERFSAEFPKEGPSILRIQQVVRGDSAAYFCASSPPVSQGAYNEQFFGPGTRLTVL.